The 23 T cell receptor beta chains in this list originate from one sample, sequenced in a study of identical twins. TCRdb re-analysed the 5' RACE reads in MiXCR, keeping a single row per CDR3 protein. Here the sample spans 1.5 million to 2 million distinct CDR3 sequences, about 30% being singletons. The sequenced material came from cord blood. The receptors derive from a newborn girl in good health.

The J gene is TRBJ2-1, the V gene TRBV24-1; D is undetermined. The CDR3 is made up of 16 amino acids. Germline loops: CDR1 KGHDR, CDR2 SFDVKD. The V end was cut by 2 bases, the J end by 0 bases, with 10 bases between. The CDR3 here is CATSDSYGSSYNEQFF. The DNA of the CDR3 is TGTGCCACCAGTGATTCGTACGGAAGCTCCTACAATGAGCAGTTCTTC.

The gene calls are TRBV12-3 or TRBV12-4 and TRBJ1-6; 8 positions match TRBD1. With 6 bases clipped from V and 5 bases from J, the junction kept 3 bases outside the gene matches. The CDR3 runs to 14 residues. The CDR3 loop is CASSKGQDNSPLHF. The DNA of the CDR3 is TGTGCCAGCAGCAAGGGACAGGATAATTCACCCCTCCACTTT.

The chain links TRBV11-2 to TRBJ2-5; D perhaps matches TRBD2 (5 bases). The CDR3 loop spans 13 amino acids. Trimming took off 3 bases at V and 7 bases at J, with 12 bases between the two ends. CDR1 is SGHAT and CDR2 is FQNNGV in the germline V gene. The CDR3 here is CASSLSLGGTQYF. The CDR3 nucleotides read TGTGCCAGCAGCTTGAGTTTAGGAGGGACCCAGTACTTC. Filled out from reference TRBV11-2 and TRBJ2-5, the complete variable domain reads EAGVAQSPRYKIIEKRQSVAFWCNPISGHATLYWYQQILGQGPKLLIQFQNNGVVDDSQLPKDRFSAERLKGVDSTLKIQPAKLEDSAVYLCASSLSLGGTQYFGPGTRLLVL.

The chain joins TRBV4-2 to TRBJ2-5, with 9 bases matching TRBD2. There are 15 residues in the CDR3. The germline gives CDR1 LGHNA, CDR2 YNFKEQ. V lost 2 bases and J lost 3; bases outside the gene matches: 4. CDR3 region: CASSQSEREEETQYF. The CDR3, as DNA: TGTGCCAGCAGCCAATCCGAGCGGGAGGAAGAGACCCAGTACTTC.

Regarding this clonotype: Given a much more abundant clone one base away, this may be a read error. V and J are TRBV20-1 and TRBJ2-1; perhaps TRBD2 as D (5 bases). Between the trimmed V and J ends, which lost 8 bases and 10 bases, there was a span of 18 bases. From germline, CDR1 is DFQATT and CDR2 SNEGSKA (reference sequence). The CDR3 extends over 12 amino acids. CDR3 sequence (DNA): TGCAGTCCCAGCGGCGGATCCTACGAGCAGTTCTTC. Its protein is CSPSGGSYEQFF.

This clonotype was recorded a few times. The rearrangement joins TRBV6-1 to TRBJ2-3; 7 bases map to TRBD2. With V trimmed by 7 bases and J by 0 bases, 7 bases remained unmatched. The CDR3 is 15 amino acids. In germline, CDR1 is MNHNS, CDR2 SASEGT. CDR3 sequence (DNA): TGTGCCAGCATCGCCAGCGGGACTAGCACAGATACGCAGTATTTT. It is translated as CASIASGTSTDTQYF.

The chain links TRBV9 to TRBJ2-1; 11 positions agree with TRBD2. Germline CDR1 and CDR2: SGDLS and YYNGEE. Trimming took 4 bases from V and 8 from J; bases not matched to a gene: 20. The CDR3 has 19 residues. The CDR3 region is CASSPWGLADQQPWHEQFF. CDR3 coding DNA: TGTGCCAGCAGCCCCTGGGGACTAGCGGATCAACAACCGTGGCATGAGCAGTTCTTC.

The chain links TRBV6-1 to TRBJ1-5, with no clear D. CDR1 MNHNS and CDR2 SASEGT come from the germline V gene. V lost 4 bases and J 7 bases, leaving 11 bases between the germline ends. The CDR3 spans 13 residues. The CDR3 loop reads CASSGRAQQPQHF. The CDR3 DNA reads as TGTGCCAGCAGTGGACGTGCCCAACAGCCCCAGCATTTT.

Remarks on this clonotype: One junction end does not reproduce the germline sequence, and a read error may be involved. The genes are TRBV4-2 and TRBJ1-1; maybe TRBD1 (5 bases). Germline V lookup: CDR1 LGHNA, CDR2 YNFKEQ. The CDR3 runs to 15 residues. The CDR3 DNA sequence: TGTGCCGGCAGCCAAGAAGCAGGGTCGGTCACTGAAGCTTTCTTT. It is translated as CAGSQEAGSVTEAFF.

The V and J genes are TRBV5-6 and TRBJ1-1; 10 bases line up with TRBD1. Trimming removed 0 bases from V and 1 base from J; junction bases left unmatched: 3. Germline V CDR1 and CDR2: SGHDT, YYEEEE. The CDR3 has 16 amino acids. The CDR3, as DNA: TGTGCCAGCAGCTTGGGGAGGGACAGGGGGAACACTGAAGCTTTCTTT. Translating gives CASSLGRDRGNTEAFF.

The chain couples TRBV5-1 to TRBJ2-3; TRBD2 agrees at 10 bases. The CDR3 totals 18 residues. V shed 4 bases and J 1 base; nucleotides not matched to a gene: 12. The V gene's germline CDR1 is SGHRS and CDR2 YFSETQ. The CDR3 DNA reads TGCGCCAGCAGCCCAGGAAGAAGCGGGGGGGTGGGCACAGATACGCAGTATTTT. Translating it yields CASSPGRSGGVGTDTQYF.

The sample holds a few counts of this clonotype. The rearrangement joins TRBV9 to TRBJ2-1, with 13 positions matching TRBD2. Per the germline V gene, CDR1 is SGDLS and CDR2 is YYNGEE. The CDR3 extends over 20 amino acids. The ends lost 3 bases at V and 0 bases at J; junction bases unmatched: 12. The CDR3 region is CASSALSGTSGVGSYNEQFF. The CDR3 DNA reads as TGTGCCAGCAGCGCCCTATCCGGGACTAGCGGGGTGGGCTCCTACAATGAGCAGTTCTTC.

This clonotype was counted ten times or more. The chain joins TRBV11-2 to TRBJ2-7, with D hard to call. There are 11 residues in the CDR3. The V and J ends lost 0 bases and 5 bases respectively, with 2 bases between them. Germline assignment: CDR1 SGHAT and CDR2 FQNNGV. CDR3 sequence: CASSLDDEQYF. CDR3 bases: TGTGCCAGCAGCTTAGATGACGAGCAGTACTTC.

This sequence joins TRBV3-1 and TRBJ1-1; D unresolved. CDR1 LGHDT and CDR2 YNNKEL come from the germline V gene (reference sequence). Trimming stripped 3 bases from V and 1 base from J, with 12 bases between. The CDR3 is made up of 15 amino acids. CDR3 nucleotide sequence: TGTGCCAGCAGCCAGGAGGTAACAGCGAACACTGAAGCTTTCTTT. Its protein product is CASSQEVTANTEAFF.

This clonotype was recorded a few times. This chain joins TRBV5-1 and TRBJ1-1; a possible D gene is TRBD1 (5 bases). Per the germline V gene, CDR1 is SGHRS and CDR2 is YFSETQ. V lost 0 bases to trimming and J lost 4 bases, with 13 bases between them. This CDR3 contains 15 residues. DNA for the CDR3: TGCGCCAGCAGCTTGGGAGTCGTTGGGGGCACTGAAGCTTTCTTT. This codes for CASSLGVVGGTEAFF.

The chain carries TRBV30 and TRBJ2-1; a weak D match, TRBD2 (5 bases). CDR3 size: 12 residues. The germline V gene encodes CDR1 GTSNPN and CDR2 SVGIG (reference sequence). V was pared by 0 bases and J by 10 bases, with 10 bases between. The CDR3 protein is CAWSVTGIEQFF. As DNA, the CDR3 is TGTGCCTGGAGTGTAACCGGGATCGAGCAGTTCTTC.

This sequence joins TRBV20-1 and TRBJ2-7; possible D gene TRBD2, 5 bases. Germline CDR1 and CDR2: DFQATT and SNEGSKA (reference sequence). This CDR3 comprises 13 residues. Trimming cost V 6 bases and J 7 bases, with 19 bases left between them. CDR3 region: CSAVIYGGYEQYF. In nucleotides, the CDR3 is TGCAGTGCCGTTATATACGGCGGGTATGAGCAGTACTTC.

In its sample, this clonotype was seen a few times. The chain links TRBV6-1 to TRBJ1-4; D is unclear. The V end lost 2 bases, the J end lost 7 bases, and 8 bases lay between the germline ends. The CDR3 totals 13 residues. Per germline, CDR1 MNHNS and CDR2 SASEGT. The CDR3 nucleotides are TGTGCCAGCAGTGAACGCCGGGTTGAAAAACTGTTTTTT. Encoded protein: CASSERRVEKLFF.

The V and J genes are TRBV28 and TRBJ2-7, with TRBD1 matching over 7 bases. CDR3 length: 18 amino acids. CDR1 is MDHEN, CDR2 SYDVKM, per germline. V lost 5 bases, J lost 2 bases, and 18 bases stayed unmatched. The CDR3 loop reads CASSPRRARGRRPYEQYF. DNA of the CDR3: TGTGCCAGCAGTCCTCGCCGAGCGAGGGGGCGCAGACCCTACGAGCAGTACTTC.

The chain is built from TRBV7-2 and TRBJ2-3; D perhaps matches TRBD1 (6 bases). V lost 5 bases to trimming and J lost 4 bases, with 16 bases between them. This CDR3 is built from 15 residues. Germline values: CDR1 SGHTA, CDR2 FQGNSA. Written as DNA, the CDR3 is TGTGCCAGCAGCCCACACAGGGTCGGGGCAGATACGCAGTATTTT. This codes for CASSPHRVGADTQYF.

V gene TRBV3-1 combines with J gene TRBJ2-5, with 13 bases identical to TRBD2. Looked up from germline, CDR1 is LGHDT and CDR2 is YNNKEL (reference sequence). This CDR3 is built from 17 residues. Trimming took 1 base from V and 11 from J; bases not matched to a gene: 13. The CDR3 nucleotides read TGTGCCAGCAGCCAAGGTCTAGGACTAGCGGGAGCGGATGAGCAGTACTTC. Translating it yields CASSQGLGLAGADEQYF.

This clonotype was counted many times. The rearrangement uses TRBV4-1 and TRBJ2-1; tentatively, D is TRBD2 (6 bases). CDR1 and CDR2 from the germline V gene are MGHRA and YSYEKL. This CDR3 spans 13 amino acids. Trimming stripped 6 bases from V and 6 bases from J, with 12 bases between. CDR3 nucleotides: TGCGCCAGCAGGCCTCTAGCGTCCAATGAGCAGTTCTTC. Encoded protein: CASRPLASNEQFF.

Many counts were recorded for this clonotype. This chain uses TRBV27 with TRBJ2-7; D is possibly TRBD2 (6 bases). The V gene lost 5 bases and the J gene lost 6 bases, with 17 bases spanning the gap. The length of the CDR3 is 14 residues. Germline CDR1 reads MNHEY; CDR2 reads SMNVEV (reference sequence). The DNA of the CDR3 is TGTGCCAGCAGTGCCGGGACTCTCCCCCTCGAGCAGTACTTC. It specifies CASSAGTLPLEQYF.